The next 10 T cell receptor beta chains were all read from a single sample in a study of cytomegalovirus exposure and HLA in healthy donors. PCR primers comprised 60 Vbeta and 13 Jbeta primers. Clones were sequenced by immunoSEQ multiplex PCR, and TCRdb holds only the in-frame ones, with some missing. The sample has roughly 140,000 clones; 82% are singletons. Sequencing was carried out using PBMCs. These receptors all come from a woman between 50 and 59 years old in good health and CMV-seropositive.

The rearrangement joins TRBV15 to TRBJ2-1, with D possibly TRBD2 on 6 matching bases. V was cut by 8 bases and J by 0 bases, with 17 bases left in between. The CDR3 contains 16 residues. Germline-derived CDR1 and CDR2 are LNHNV and YYDKDF (reference sequence). The chain's CDR3 is CATRTSGGDSYNEQFF. For the CDR3, the DNA is TGTGCCACCCGAACATCGGGCGGGGACTCCTACAATGAGCAGTTCTTC.

The chain uses TRBV7-9 and TRBJ2-1, with D perhaps TRBD1 (6 bases). The CDR3 is made up of 14 amino acids. Germline V gene lookup returns CDR1 SEHNR and CDR2 FQNEAQ (reference sequence). The V gene lost 6 bases and the J gene lost 5 bases, with 14 bases spanning the gap. The CDR3 nucleotides are TGTGCCAGCAGTGTAGGACAGCCCCACAATGAGCAGTTCTTC. Translated, it gives CASSVGQPHNEQFF.

This chain uses TRBV20-1 with TRBJ2-7, with D perhaps matching TRBD2 (5 bases). This CDR3 comprises 11 residues. Trimming stripped 3 bases from V and 3 bases from J, with 6 bases between. Germline V gives CDR1 DFQATT, CDR2 SNEGSKA (reference sequence). CDR3 residues: CSASRDYEQYF. CDR3 nucleotide sequence: TGCAGTGCTAGCCGGGACTACGAGCAGTACTTC.

The rearrangement links TRBV6-6 to TRBJ2-7; a weak D match, TRBD2 (5 bases). The CDR3 contains 13 residues. The germline V gene encodes CDR1 MNHNY and CDR2 SVGAGI (reference sequence). The V gene lost 7 bases and the J gene lost 3 bases, with 13 bases spanning the gap. CDR3 bases: TGTGCCAGCACCACCGGGGAACGCTACGAGCAGTACTTC. The encoded protein is CASTTGERYEQYF.

This chain links TRBV6-1 with TRBJ1-2; D uncertain. The V gene lost 2 bases and the J gene lost 5 bases, with 9 bases spanning the gap. CDR1 is MNHNS, CDR2 SASEGT, per germline. CDR3 size: 13 residues. CDR3 in DNA: TGTGCCAGCAGTGAATGGTCCGGTTATGGCTACACCTTC. It yields the protein CASSEWSGYGYTF.

V gene TRBV30 combines with J gene TRBJ2-7; D remains unclear. Trimming cost V 2 bases and J 4 bases, with 6 bases left between them. The CDR3 contains 11 residues. CDR1 and CDR2 (germline): GTSNPN, SVGIG (reference sequence). CDR3 in DNA: TGTGCCTGGAGTAACGGTTACGAGCAGTACTTC. Residues: CAWSNGYEQYF.

This clone turned up a few times. J is TRBJ2-7 and V is TRBV18; no firm D call. The CDR3 loop spans 13 amino acids. Between the trimmed V and J ends, which lost 2 bases and 3 bases, there was a span of 8 bases. CDR1 is KGHSH, CDR2 LQKENI, per germline. The CDR3 DNA follows: TGTGCCAGCTCACCAGGATCTAGCTACGAGCAGTACTTC. This translates into CASSPGSSYEQYF.

This clone has just one count. The genes are TRBV7-2 and TRBJ2-4, with a tentative D call TRBD1 (5 bases). In germline, CDR1 is SGHTA, CDR2 FQGNSA. The CDR3 has 16 amino acids. The V end lost 1 base, the J end lost 1 base, and 11 bases lay between the germline ends. CDR3 nucleotide sequence: TGTGCCAGCAGCTTAGGGAGCAAGGGGGCCAAAAACATTCAGTACTTC. Its translation: CASSLGSKGAKNIQYF.

This clone occurred a few times. The J gene is TRBJ2-1, the V gene TRBV6-1; D call uncertain. The CDR3 contains 13 residues. V shed 4 bases and J shed 6 bases, with 10 bases lying between them. CDR1 is MNHNS and CDR2 is SASEGT in the germline V gene. Here the CDR3 reads CASSGYLVNEQFF. DNA of the CDR3: TGTGCCAGCAGTGGTTACCTAGTCAATGAGCAGTTCTTC.

This chain uses TRBV7-9 with TRBJ2-1, with 8 bases fitting TRBD2. This CDR3 comprises 17 residues. V gave up 1 base and J gave up 4 bases; unmatched junction bases: 9. CDR1 and CDR2 (germline): SEHNR, FQNEAQ (reference sequence). CDR3 DNA: TGTGCCAGCAGCTTAGTGCGGGGGGCTGGGGGATACAATGAGCAGTTCTTC. Its translation: CASSLVRGAGGYNEQFF.